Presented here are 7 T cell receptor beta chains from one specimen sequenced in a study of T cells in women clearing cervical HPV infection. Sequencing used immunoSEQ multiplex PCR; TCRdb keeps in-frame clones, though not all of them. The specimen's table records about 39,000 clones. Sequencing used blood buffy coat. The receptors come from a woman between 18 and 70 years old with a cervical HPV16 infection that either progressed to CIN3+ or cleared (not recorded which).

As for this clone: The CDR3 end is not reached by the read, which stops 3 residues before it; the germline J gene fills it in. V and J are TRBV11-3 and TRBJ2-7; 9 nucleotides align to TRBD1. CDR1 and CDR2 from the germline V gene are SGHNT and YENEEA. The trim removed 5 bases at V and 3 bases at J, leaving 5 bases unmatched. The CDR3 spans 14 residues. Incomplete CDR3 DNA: TGTGCCAGCAGCCCGGGACAGGGTGACTACGAG. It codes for CASSPGQGDYE. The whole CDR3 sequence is CASSPGQGDYEQYF.

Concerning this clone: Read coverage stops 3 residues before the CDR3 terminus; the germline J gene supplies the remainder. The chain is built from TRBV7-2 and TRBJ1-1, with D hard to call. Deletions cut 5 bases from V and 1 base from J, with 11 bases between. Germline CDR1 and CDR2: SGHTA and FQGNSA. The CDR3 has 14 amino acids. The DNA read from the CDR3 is TGTGCCAGCAGCCCCCTTACACAGAACACTGAA. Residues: CASSPLTQNTE. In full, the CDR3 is CASSPLTQNTEAFF.

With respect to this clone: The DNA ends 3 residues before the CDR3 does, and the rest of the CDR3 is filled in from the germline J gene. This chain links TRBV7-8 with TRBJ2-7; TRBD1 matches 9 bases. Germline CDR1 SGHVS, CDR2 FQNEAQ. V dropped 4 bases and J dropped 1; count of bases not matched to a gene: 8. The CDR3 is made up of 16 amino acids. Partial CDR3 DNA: TGTGCCAGCAGCTCCCGCGGTGACAGGGGGTCCTACGAG. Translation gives CASSSRGDRGSYE. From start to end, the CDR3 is CASSSRGDRGSYEQYF. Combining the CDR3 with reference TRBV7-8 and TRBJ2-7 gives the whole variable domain GAGVSQSPRYKVAKRGQDVALRCDPISGHVSLFWYQQALGQGPEFLTYFQNEAQLDKSGLPSDRFFAERPEGSVSTLKIQRTQQEDSAVYLCASSSRGDRGSYEQYFGPGTRLTVT.

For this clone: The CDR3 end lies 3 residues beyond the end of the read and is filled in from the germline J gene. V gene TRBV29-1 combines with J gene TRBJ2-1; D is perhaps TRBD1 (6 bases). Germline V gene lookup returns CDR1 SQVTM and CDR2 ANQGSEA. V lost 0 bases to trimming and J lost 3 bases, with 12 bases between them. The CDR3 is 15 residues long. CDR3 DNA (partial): TGCAGCGTTGAAGATCTTAGGACAGTCTACAATGAG. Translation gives CSVEDLRTVYNE. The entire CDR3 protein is CSVEDLRTVYNEQFF.

The CDR3 region is CASSLELAGGDTQYF. CDR3 DNA (partial): TGTGCCAGCAGCTTAGAACTAGCGGGAGGAGATACG. The chain has TRBV7-9 and TRBJ2-3; 12 bases align to TRBD2. The read halts 3 residues ahead of the CDR3 end, with the missing end drawn from the germline J gene. J gave up 5 bases and V 1 base, and 1 base lay outside the gene matches. CDR1 and CDR2 from the germline V gene are SEHNR and FQNEAQ (reference sequence). The CDR3 sequence is 15 residues long.

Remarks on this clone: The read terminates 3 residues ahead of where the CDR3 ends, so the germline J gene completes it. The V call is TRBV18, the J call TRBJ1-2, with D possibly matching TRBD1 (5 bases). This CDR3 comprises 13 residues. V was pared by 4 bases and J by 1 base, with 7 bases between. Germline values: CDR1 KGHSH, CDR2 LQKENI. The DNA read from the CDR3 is TGTGCCAGCTCACAGACAGATAACTATGGC. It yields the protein CASSQTDNYG. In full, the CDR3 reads CASSQTDNYGYTF.

The CDR3: CASSLFSGATYEQYF. CDR3 DNA (partial): TGCGCCAGCAGCTTGTTTAGCGGGGCTACCTACGAG. V usage is TRBV5-1 and J usage is TRBJ2-7, with TRBD2 identical over 8 bases. The CDR3 extends 3 residues past the end of the read, so its final part is completed from the germline J gene. With 1 base clipped from V and 2 bases from J, the junction kept 5 bases outside the gene matches. Germline V gives CDR1 SGHRS, CDR2 YFSETQ. The CDR3 sequence is 15 residues long.